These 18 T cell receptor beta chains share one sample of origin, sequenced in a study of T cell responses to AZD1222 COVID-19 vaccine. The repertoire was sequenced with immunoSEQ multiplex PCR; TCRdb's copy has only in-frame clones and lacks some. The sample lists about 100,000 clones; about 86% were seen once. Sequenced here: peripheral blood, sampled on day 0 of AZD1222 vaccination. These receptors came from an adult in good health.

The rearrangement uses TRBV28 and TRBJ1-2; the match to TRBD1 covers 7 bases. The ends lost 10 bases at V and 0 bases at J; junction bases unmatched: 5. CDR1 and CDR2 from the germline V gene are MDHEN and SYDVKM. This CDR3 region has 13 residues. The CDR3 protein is CATSDRPNYGYTF. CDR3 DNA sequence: TGTGCCACCTCGGACAGGCCTAACTATGGCTACACCTTC.

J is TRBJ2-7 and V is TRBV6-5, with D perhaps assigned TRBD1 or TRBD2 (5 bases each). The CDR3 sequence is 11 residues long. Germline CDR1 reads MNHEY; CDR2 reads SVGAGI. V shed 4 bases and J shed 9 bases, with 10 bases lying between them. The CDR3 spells CASSFYGAQYF. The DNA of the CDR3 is TGTGCCAGCAGTTTCTACGGGGCGCAGTACTTC.

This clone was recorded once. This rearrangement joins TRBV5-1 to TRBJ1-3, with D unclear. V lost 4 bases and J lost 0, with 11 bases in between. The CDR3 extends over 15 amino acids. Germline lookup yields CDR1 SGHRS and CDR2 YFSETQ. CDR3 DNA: TGCGCCAGCAGCCCGAGTTTGGACTCTGGAAACACCATATATTTT. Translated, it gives CASSPSLDSGNTIYF.

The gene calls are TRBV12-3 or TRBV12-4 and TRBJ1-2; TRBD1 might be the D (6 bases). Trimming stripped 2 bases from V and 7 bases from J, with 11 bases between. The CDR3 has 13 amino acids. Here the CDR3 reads CASSLTGSTGYTF. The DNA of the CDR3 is TGTGCCAGCAGTTTAACAGGGAGCACTGGCTACACCTTC.

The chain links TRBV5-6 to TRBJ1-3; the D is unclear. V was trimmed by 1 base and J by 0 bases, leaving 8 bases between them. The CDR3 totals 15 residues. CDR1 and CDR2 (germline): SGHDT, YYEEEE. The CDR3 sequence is CASSLIFDSGNTIYF. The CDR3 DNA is TGTGCCAGCAGCTTGATTTTTGACTCTGGAAACACCATATATTTT.

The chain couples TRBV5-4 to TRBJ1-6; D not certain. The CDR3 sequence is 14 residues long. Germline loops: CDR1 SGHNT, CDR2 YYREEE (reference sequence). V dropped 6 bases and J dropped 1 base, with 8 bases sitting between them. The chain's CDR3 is CASNTGSYNSPLHF. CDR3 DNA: TGTGCCAGCAACACCGGGTCCTATAATTCACCCCTCCACTTT.

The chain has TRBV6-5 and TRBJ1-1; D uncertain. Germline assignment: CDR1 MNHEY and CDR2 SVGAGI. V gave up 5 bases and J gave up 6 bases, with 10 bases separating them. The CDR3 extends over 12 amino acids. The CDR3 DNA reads TGTGCCAGCAGTCTAATGGGTTCTGAAGCTTTCTTT. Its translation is CASSLMGSEAFF.

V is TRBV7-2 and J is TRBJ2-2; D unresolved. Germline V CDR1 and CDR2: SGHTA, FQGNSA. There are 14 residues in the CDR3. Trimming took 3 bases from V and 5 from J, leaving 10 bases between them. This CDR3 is CASSFNSQTGELFF. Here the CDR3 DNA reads TGTGCCAGCAGCTTTAACTCGCAAACCGGGGAGCTGTTTTTT.

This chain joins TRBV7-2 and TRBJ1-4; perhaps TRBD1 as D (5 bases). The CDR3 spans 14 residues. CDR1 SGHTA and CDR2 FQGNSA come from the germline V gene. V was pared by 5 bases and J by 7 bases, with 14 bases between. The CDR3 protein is CASSPDGAAEKLFF. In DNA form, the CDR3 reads TGTGCCAGCAGCCCAGACGGGGCCGCTGAAAAACTGTTTTTT.

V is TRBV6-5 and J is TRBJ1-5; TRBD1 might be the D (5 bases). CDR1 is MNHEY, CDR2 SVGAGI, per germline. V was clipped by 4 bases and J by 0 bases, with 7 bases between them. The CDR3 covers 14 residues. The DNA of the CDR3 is TGTGCCAGCAGTTTGACAGTTAGCAATCAGCCCCAGCATTTT. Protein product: CASSLTVSNQPQHF.

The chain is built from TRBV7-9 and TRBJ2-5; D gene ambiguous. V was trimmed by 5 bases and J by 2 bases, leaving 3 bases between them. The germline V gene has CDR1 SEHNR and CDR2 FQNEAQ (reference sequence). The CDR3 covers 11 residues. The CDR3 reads CASSLQETQYF. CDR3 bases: TGTGCCAGCAGCCTTCAAGAGACCCAGTACTTC.

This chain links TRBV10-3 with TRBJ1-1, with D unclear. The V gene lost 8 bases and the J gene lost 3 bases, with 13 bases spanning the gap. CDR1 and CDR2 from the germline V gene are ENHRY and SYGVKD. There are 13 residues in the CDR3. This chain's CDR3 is CAIRLNGDTEAFF. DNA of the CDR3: TGTGCCATCCGACTCAACGGGGACACTGAAGCTTTCTTT.

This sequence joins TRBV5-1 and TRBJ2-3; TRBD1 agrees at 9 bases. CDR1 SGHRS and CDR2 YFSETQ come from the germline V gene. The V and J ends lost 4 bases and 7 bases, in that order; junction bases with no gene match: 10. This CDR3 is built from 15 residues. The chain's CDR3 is CASSETGTGINTQYF. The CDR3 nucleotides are TGCGCCAGCAGCGAGACCGGGACAGGGATAAATACGCAGTATTTT. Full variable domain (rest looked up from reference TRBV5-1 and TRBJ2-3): KAGVTQTPRYLIKTRGQQVTLSCSPISGHRSVSWYQQTPGQGLQFLFEYFSETQRNKGNFPGRFSGRQFSNSRSEMNVSTLELGDSALYLCASSETGTGINTQYFGPGTRLTVL.

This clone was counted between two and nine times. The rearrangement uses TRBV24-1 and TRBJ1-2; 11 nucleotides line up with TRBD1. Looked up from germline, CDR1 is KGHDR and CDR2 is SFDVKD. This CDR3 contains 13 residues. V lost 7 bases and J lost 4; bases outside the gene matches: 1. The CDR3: CATRGQGAYGYTF. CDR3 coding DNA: TGTGCCACCAGAGGACAGGGGGCCTATGGCTACACCTTC.

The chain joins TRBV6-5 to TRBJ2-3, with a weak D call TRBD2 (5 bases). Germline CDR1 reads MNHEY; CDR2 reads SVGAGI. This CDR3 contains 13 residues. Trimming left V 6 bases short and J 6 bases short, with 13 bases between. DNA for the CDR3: TGTGCCAGCAGCGCAACCCCGGGGGATACGCAGTATTTT. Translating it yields CASSATPGDTQYF.

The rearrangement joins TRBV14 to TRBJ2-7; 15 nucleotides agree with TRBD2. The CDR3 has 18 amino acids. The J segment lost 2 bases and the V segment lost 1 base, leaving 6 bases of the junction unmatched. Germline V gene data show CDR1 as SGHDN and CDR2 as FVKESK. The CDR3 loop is CASSQVPGLAGGTYEQYF. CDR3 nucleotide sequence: TGTGCCAGCAGCCAAGTTCCGGGACTAGCGGGGGGAACCTACGAGCAGTACTTC.

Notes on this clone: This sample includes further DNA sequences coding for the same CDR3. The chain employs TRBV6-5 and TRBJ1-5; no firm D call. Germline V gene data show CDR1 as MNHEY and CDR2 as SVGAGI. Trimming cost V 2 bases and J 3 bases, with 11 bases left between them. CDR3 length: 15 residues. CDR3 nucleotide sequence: TGTGCCAGCAGTTACAGCCGGGGTTCCAATCAGCCCCAGCATTTT. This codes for CASSYSRGSNQPQHF.

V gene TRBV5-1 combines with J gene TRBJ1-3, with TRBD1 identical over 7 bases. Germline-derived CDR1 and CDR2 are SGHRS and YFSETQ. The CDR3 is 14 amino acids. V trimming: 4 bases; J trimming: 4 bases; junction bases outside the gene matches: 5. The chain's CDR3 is CASSTGTAGNTIYF. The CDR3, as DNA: TGCGCCAGCAGCACCGGGACAGCAGGAAACACCATATATTTT.